Below are 32 T cell receptor beta chains sequenced from a single sample in a study of blood T cell repertoires in COVID-19. Data came from immunoSEQ multiplex PCR; TCRdb stores just in-frame clones and leaves some out. In the table there are 200,000 to 250,000 clones, 75% to 90% of which are singletons. The source material was peripheral blood. These receptor sequences come from a man aged 55 to 70 who had recovered from COVID-19.

The CDR3 nucleotides are TGTGCCAGCAGCCGGACAGGGAATGACTACACCTTC. Amino acids: CASSRTGNDYTF. The chain carries TRBV13 and TRBJ1-2; 8 positions match TRBD1. The trim removed 5 bases at V and 10 bases at J, leaving 6 bases unmatched. Germline V gene data show CDR1 as PRHDT and CDR2 as FYEKMQ (reference sequence). The CDR3 extends over 12 amino acids.

The V call is TRBV7-8, the J call TRBJ2-3; no reliable D call. Germline CDR1 and CDR2: SGHVS and FQNEAQ. Trimming cost V 3 bases and J 7 bases, with 17 bases left between them. The CDR3 runs to 15 residues. The CDR3 DNA is TGTGCCAGCAGCTTTCGTGCCACGACTCCGTATACGCAGTATTTT. Amino acids: CASSFRATTPYTQYF.

This clone was counted between two and nine times. V gene TRBV10-3 combines with J gene TRBJ1-1; D is ambiguous. The CDR3 consists of 14 residues. Per the germline V gene, CDR1 is ENHRY and CDR2 is SYGVKD. V lost 10 bases and J 3 bases, leaving 18 bases between the germline ends. This chain's CDR3 is CATAGGPTDTEAFF. In DNA, the CDR3 is TGTGCCACCGCTGGTGGGCCCACAGACACTGAAGCTTTCTTT.

This clone appeared many times. The chain joins TRBV9 to TRBJ2-7; TRBD2 matches at 9 bases. The CDR3 has 18 residues. Germline V gene sequence: CDR1 SGDLS, CDR2 YYNGEE. Unmatched junction bases numbered 17, after V lost 4 bases and J lost 3 bases. The CDR3 loop is CASSSSSGSGRSLYEQYF. In DNA, the CDR3 is TGTGCCAGCAGCTCATCATCGGGCAGCGGGAGGTCCCTCTACGAGCAGTACTTC.

The rearrangement joins TRBV20-1 to TRBJ2-3; no firm D call. CDR1 and CDR2 from the germline V gene are DFQATT and SNEGSKA (reference sequence). The CDR3 is 11 amino acids. Trimming left V 3 bases short and J 11 bases short, with 12 bases between. CDR3 loop: CSARRSNKQYF. Written as DNA, the CDR3 is TGCAGTGCTAGGAGGTCGAATAAGCAGTATTTT.

This clone was seen once. This chain connects TRBV5-1 to TRBJ2-5; D gene unclear. Deletions cut 2 bases from V and 5 bases from J, with 4 bases between. Germline CDR1 SGHRS, CDR2 YFSETQ. The CDR3 covers 11 residues. The CDR3, as DNA: TGCGCCAGCAGCTTCTCGGAGACCCAGTACTTC. The encoded protein is CASSFSETQYF.

The chain carries TRBV2 and TRBJ2-7; a possible D gene is TRBD1 (6 bases). V was shortened by 1 base and J by 12 bases, with 13 bases between the two germline ends. CDR3 length: 12 residues. CDR1 and CDR2 (germline): SNHLY, FYNNEI. Written as DNA, the CDR3 is TGTGCCAGCAGTGAAGGGGGGCAGAGGCCGTACTTC. Its translation: CASSEGGQRPYF.

The V call is TRBV7-2, the J call TRBJ2-5; 10 nucleotides match TRBD1. There are 14 residues in the CDR3. Germline-derived CDR1 and CDR2 are SGHTA and FQGNSA. V dropped 5 bases and J dropped 3; count of bases not matched to a gene: 3. As DNA, the CDR3 is TGTGCCAGCAGCCAGACAGGGGGCGAAGAGACCCAGTACTTC. It is translated as CASSQTGGEETQYF.

The chain joins TRBV28 to TRBJ1-5; D remains ambiguous. Trimming left V 7 bases short and J 2 bases short, with 12 bases between. This CDR3 is 14 amino acids long. From germline, CDR1 is MDHEN and CDR2 SYDVKM. CDR3 DNA sequence: TGTGCCAGCATTCGGGATGTGGGCAATCAGCCCCAGCATTTT. Its protein is CASIRDVGNQPQHF.

This clone appeared a few times. At one end, the junction sequence differs from germline, possibly due to a read error. This chain links TRBV7-7 with TRBJ1-2; D uncertain. Germline CDR1 SSHAT, CDR2 FNYEAQ (reference sequence). The CDR3 loop spans 16 amino acids. CDR3 region: CASSLPPVQPMEGYTF. CDR3 nucleotides: TGTGCTAGCAGCTTGCCTCCGGTACAGCCTATGGAAGGCTACACCTTC.

This sequence joins TRBV7-9 and TRBJ2-7, with TRBD2 matching 14 bases. V was pared by 1 base and J by 2 bases, with 7 bases of the junction left unmatched. Germline V gene lookup returns CDR1 SEHNR and CDR2 FQNEAQ (reference sequence). The CDR3 is 18 residues long. CDR3 coding DNA: TGTGCCAGCAGCTTAGGGACTAGCGGGAGGAGGGGGACCTACGAGCAGTACTTC. Translation: CASSLGTSGRRGTYEQYF.

This rearrangement joins TRBV10-3 to TRBJ2-7, with 9 bases aligning to TRBD1. Trimming at V came to 6 bases and at J to 3 bases, leaving 15 bases not matched to a gene. The CDR3 runs to 17 residues. Germline CDR1 reads ENHRY; CDR2 reads SYGVKD. CDR3 protein: CAIRDSPGTGRNYEQYF. The CDR3, as DNA: TGTGCCATCAGGGACTCCCCCGGGACAGGGAGGAACTACGAGCAGTACTTC.

By sample fraction, this clone is medium-sized (0.01 to 0.1%). The chain employs TRBV27 and TRBJ1-2; D unresolved. Germline CDR1 and CDR2: MNHEY and SMNVEV (reference sequence). There are 15 residues in the CDR3. Trimming left V 7 bases short and J 3 bases short, with 18 bases between. CDR3 in DNA: TGTGCCAGCAAGGCGATCGACTTAGCTGACTATGGCTACACCTTC. Translated: CASKAIDLADYGYTF.

The chain has TRBV28 and TRBJ2-7, with 7 bases fitting TRBD1. The CDR3 extends over 14 amino acids. With 5 bases clipped from V and 4 bases from J, the junction kept 8 bases outside the gene matches. CDR1 and CDR2 from the germline V gene are MDHEN and SYDVKM. CDR3 DNA: TGTGCCAGCAGTCCACCGGGACAGCTGTACGAGCAGTACTTC. Encoded protein: CASSPPGQLYEQYF. Supplemented by reference TRBV28 and TRBJ2-7, the full variable domain reads DVKVTQSSRYLVKRTGEKVFLECVQDMDHENMFWYRQDPGLGLRLIYFSYDVKMKEKGDIPEGYSVSREKKERFSLILESASTNQTSMYLCASSPPGQLYEQYFGPGTRLTVT.

The chain uses TRBV7-2 and TRBJ2-1, with 12 nucleotides matching TRBD2. The CDR3 loop spans 15 amino acids. V was clipped by 5 bases and J by 3 bases; unmatched bases: 2. Germline CDR1 and CDR2: SGHTA and FQGNSA. The CDR3 protein is CASSMTSGSYNEQFF. The CDR3 DNA reads as TGTGCCAGCAGCATGACTAGCGGGAGCTACAATGAGCAGTTCTTC.

The V call is TRBV30, the J call TRBJ2-1, with 8 bases matching TRBD2. The CDR3 runs 15 residues. The V and J ends lost 4 bases and 5 bases, in that order; junction bases with no gene match: 10. Germline V CDR1 and CDR2: GTSNPN, SVGIG (reference sequence). The CDR3 protein is CAWTHGTSLNNEQFF. CDR3 bases: TGTGCCTGGACCCACGGGACTAGTCTTAACAATGAGCAGTTCTTC. The full variable domain, completed using reference TRBV30 and TRBJ2-1, is SQTIHQWPATLVQPVGSPLSLECTVEGTSNPNLYWYRQAAGRGLQLLFYSVGIGQISSEVPQNLSASRPQDRQFILSSKKLLLSDSGFYLCAWTHGTSLNNEQFFGPGTRLTVL.

This clone appeared once. The chain recombines TRBV3-1 (or the pseudogene TRBV3-2) with TRBJ2-7, with TRBD2 identical over 14 bases. Germline-derived CDR1 and CDR2 are LGHDT and YNNKEL (reference sequence). V lost 10 bases and J lost 6; bases outside the gene matches: 5. The CDR3 loop spans 13 amino acids. The CDR3 is CATGGLAGVEQYF. For the CDR3, the DNA is TGTGCCACGGGGGGACTAGCGGGGGTCGAGCAGTACTTC.

This clone has just a few counts. The chain has TRBV10-3 and TRBJ2-7; D possibly corresponds to TRBD1 (6 bases). CDR3 length: 14 residues. In germline, CDR1 is ENHRY, CDR2 SYGVKD. V lost 6 bases, J lost 2 bases, and 14 bases lay in between. CDR3 nucleotide sequence: TGTGCCATCAGGCCCCCGACAGGCACCTACGAGCAGTACTTC. Encoded protein: CAIRPPTGTYEQYF.

The CDR3 here is CASSWTSGNYEQYF. CDR3 nucleotide sequence: TGCGCCAGCAGTTGGACTAGCGGAAACTACGAGCAGTACTTC. The chain carries TRBV23-1 and TRBJ2-7; TRBD2 agrees at 10 bases. TRBV23-1 has ORF status, its function being uncertain. Trimming took 5 bases from V and 3 from J; bases not matched to a gene: 4. CDR3 length: 14 residues.

This sequence joins TRBV19 and TRBJ2-7; D gene unclear. This CDR3 region has 14 residues. V lost 2 bases and J lost 1, with 9 bases in between. Germline-derived CDR1 and CDR2 are LNHDA and SQIVND (reference sequence). The CDR3: CASSIKGDSYEQYF. CDR3 nucleotide sequence: TGTGCCAGTAGTATAAAAGGAGATTCCTACGAGCAGTACTTC.

This clone turned up a few times. The gene calls are TRBV7-9 and TRBJ2-7, with 7 bases fitting TRBD1. Trimming at V came to 5 bases and at J to 0 bases, leaving 7 bases not matched to a gene. This CDR3 has 15 amino acids. Germline CDR1 and CDR2: SEHNR and FQNEAQ (reference sequence). The CDR3 DNA follows: TGTGCCAGCAGCGGGCCCGGGACAGTCTCCTACGAGCAGTACTTC. Translation: CASSGPGTVSYEQYF.

This clone appeared a single time. V usage is TRBV5-4 and J usage is TRBJ1-1; the D is unclear. This CDR3 is 14 amino acids long. V lost 3 bases and J lost 7, with 16 bases in between. Germline CDR1 and CDR2: SGHNT and YYREEE (reference sequence). CDR3 nucleotide sequence: TGTGCCAGCAGCTCCCCGACATCCCCGAATGAAGCTTTCTTT. Translating gives CASSSPTSPNEAFF.

The chain uses TRBV10-3 and TRBJ1-1; tentatively, D is TRBD1 (6 bases). The CDR3 runs to 15 residues. Trimming took 0 bases from V and 4 from J, leaving 12 bases between them. Germline-derived CDR1 and CDR2 are ENHRY and SYGVKD. CDR3 coding DNA: TGTGCCATCAGTGAGTCGGGGGGGCTGGTCACTGAAGCTTTCTTT. It encodes CAISESGGLVTEAFF.

The chain recombines TRBV5-4 with TRBJ2-7; maybe TRBD2 (6 bases). Germline CDR1 reads SGHNT; CDR2 reads YYREEE (reference sequence). The CDR3 is 14 amino acids. V lost 5 bases and J lost 7, with 19 bases in between. CDR3 coding DNA: TGTGCCAGCAGACCTGGGCGGGGTACAAGGGAGCAGTACTTC. Amino acid sequence: CASRPGRGTREQYF.

This rearrangement joins TRBV27 to TRBJ2-7, with a weak D call TRBD2 (5 bases). Germline-derived CDR1 and CDR2 are MNHEY and SMNVEV (reference sequence). The germline V and J ends were trimmed by 1 base and 4 bases, with 17 bases remaining between them. The CDR3 is 16 amino acids. CDR3 in DNA: TGTGCCAGCAGTTTATTCCCGGGTCCTAGCAAGTACGAGCAGTACTTC. Translated: CASSLFPGPSKYEQYF.

V gene TRBV28 combines with J gene TRBJ2-1; unclear D gene. The CDR3 totals 15 residues. Looked up from germline, CDR1 is MDHEN and CDR2 is SYDVKM. Trimming shortened V by 6 bases and J by 5 bases, and 17 bases separated the two germline ends. CDR3 sequence reads: CASRTQRWPHNEQFF. The CDR3 DNA follows: TGTGCCAGCAGAACCCAGAGGTGGCCCCACAATGAGCAGTTCTTC.

The chain combines TRBV19 with TRBJ1-2; 8 positions agree with TRBD1. Looked up from germline, CDR1 is LNHDA and CDR2 is SQIVND (reference sequence). Losses at the gene ends were 5 bases for V and 2 bases for J; bases not matched to a gene: 4. The CDR3 runs 14 residues. The CDR3 reads CASSFQGANYGYTF. The CDR3 coding sequence is TGTGCCAGTAGTTTTCAGGGGGCGAACTATGGCTACACCTTC.

The chain recombines TRBV19 with TRBJ2-3; 9 nucleotides line up with TRBD1. The V segment lost 4 bases and the J segment 0 bases; nucleotides outside the gene matches: 2. This CDR3 is 15 amino acids long. Germline V gives CDR1 LNHDA, CDR2 SQIVND (reference sequence). The CDR3 protein is CASSKTGGSTDTQYF. DNA of the CDR3: TGTGCCAGTAGTAAGACAGGGGGGAGCACAGATACGCAGTATTTT.

The chain joins TRBV4-1 to TRBJ1-5; 7 bases map to TRBD1. CDR1 and CDR2 (germline): MGHRA, YSYEKL. This CDR3 is 15 amino acids long. Losses at the gene ends were 0 bases for V and 6 bases for J; bases not matched to a gene: 5. DNA for the CDR3: TGCGCCAGCAGCCAAGATAGTAGGGGGCTTCAGCCCCAGCATTTT. It encodes CASSQDSRGLQPQHF.

The genes are TRBV15 and TRBJ2-1; TRBD1 agrees at 9 bases. The ends lost 3 bases at V and 12 bases at J; junction bases unmatched: 6. The CDR3 is 13 amino acids. Germline V CDR1 and CDR2: LNHNV, YYDKDF (reference sequence). Written as DNA, the CDR3 is TGTGCCACCAGCAGGGACAGGGGCTCCATGCAGTTCTTC. Translation: CATSRDRGSMQFF.

This chain joins TRBV29-1 and TRBJ1-2, with TRBD1 matching over 7 bases. V lost 7 bases and J lost 6; bases outside the gene matches: 5. The V gene's germline CDR1 is SQVTM and CDR2 ANQGSEA. The CDR3 totals 11 residues. DNA for the CDR3: TGCAGCGCCGGACAGGTGGATGGCTACACCTTC. Translation gives CSAGQVDGYTF.

This chain links TRBV3-1 (or the pseudogene TRBV3-2) with TRBJ1-2, with D hard to call. Germline V CDR1 and CDR2: LGHDT, YNNKEL (reference sequence). The V and J ends lost 0 bases and 2 bases respectively, with 7 bases between them. This CDR3 spans 14 amino acids. The CDR3 DNA follows: TGTGCCAGCAGCCAAGATTCAGGAAACTATGGCTACACCTTC. This gives the protein CASSQDSGNYGYTF.